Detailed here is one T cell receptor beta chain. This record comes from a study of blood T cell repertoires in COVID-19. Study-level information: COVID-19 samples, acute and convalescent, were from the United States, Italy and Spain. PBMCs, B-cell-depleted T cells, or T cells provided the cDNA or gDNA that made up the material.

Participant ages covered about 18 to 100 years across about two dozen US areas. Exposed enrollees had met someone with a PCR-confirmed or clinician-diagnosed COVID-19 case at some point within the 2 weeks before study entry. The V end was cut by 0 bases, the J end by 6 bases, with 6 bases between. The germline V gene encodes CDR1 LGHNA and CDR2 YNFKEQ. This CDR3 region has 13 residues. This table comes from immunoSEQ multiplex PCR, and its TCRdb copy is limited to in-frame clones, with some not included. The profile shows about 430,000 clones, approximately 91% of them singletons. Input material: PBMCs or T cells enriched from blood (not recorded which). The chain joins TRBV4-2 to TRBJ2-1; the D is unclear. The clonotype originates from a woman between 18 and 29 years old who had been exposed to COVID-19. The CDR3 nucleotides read TGTGCCAGCAGCCAAGATCTTAGCAATGAGCAGTTCTTC. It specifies CASSQDLSNEQFF.